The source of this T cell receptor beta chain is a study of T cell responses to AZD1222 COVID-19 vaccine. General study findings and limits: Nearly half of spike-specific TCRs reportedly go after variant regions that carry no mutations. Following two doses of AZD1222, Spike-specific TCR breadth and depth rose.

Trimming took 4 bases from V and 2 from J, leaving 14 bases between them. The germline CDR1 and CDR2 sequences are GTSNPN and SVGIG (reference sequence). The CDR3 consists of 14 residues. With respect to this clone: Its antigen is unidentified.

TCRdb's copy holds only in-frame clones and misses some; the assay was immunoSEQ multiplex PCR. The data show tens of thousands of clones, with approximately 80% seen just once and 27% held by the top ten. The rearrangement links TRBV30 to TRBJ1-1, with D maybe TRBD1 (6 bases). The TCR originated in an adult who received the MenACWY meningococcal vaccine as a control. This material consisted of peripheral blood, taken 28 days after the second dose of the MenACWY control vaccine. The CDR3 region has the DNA TGTGCCTGGACCGGGACACTTCTAAACACTGAAGCTTTCTTT. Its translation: CAWTGTLLNTEAFF.